This TCR beta chain was observed in a study of cytomegalovirus exposure and HLA in healthy donors. Study overall: Roughly 180 million T cells yielded 90 million to 130 million unique TCR beta sequences, as an earlier analysis found. Study-level points and caveats: Listed as cytomegalovirus-associated were 164 TCR beta chains.

A remark on this clone: Its antigen is not known.

PCR used 60 Vbeta primers and 13 Jbeta primers. The table came from immunoSEQ multiplex PCR; TCRdb's copy has only in-frame clones and leaves some out. The sample lists under 110,000 clones, roughly 79% occurring once. The specimen was PBMCs. The receptor's source is a woman between 35 and 50 years old in good health and CMV-seronegative.

CDR3 sequence reads: CASSPGGQMYYNSPLHF. CDR3 bases: TGTGCCAGCAGCCCAGGGGGACAGATGTACTATAATTCACCCCTCCACTTT. This chain joins TRBV7-9 and TRBJ1-6; 7 bases are shared with TRBD1. CDR3 length: 17 amino acids. The trim removed 5 bases at V and 3 bases at J, leaving 10 bases unmatched. In germline, CDR1 is SEHNR, CDR2 FQNEAQ (reference sequence).